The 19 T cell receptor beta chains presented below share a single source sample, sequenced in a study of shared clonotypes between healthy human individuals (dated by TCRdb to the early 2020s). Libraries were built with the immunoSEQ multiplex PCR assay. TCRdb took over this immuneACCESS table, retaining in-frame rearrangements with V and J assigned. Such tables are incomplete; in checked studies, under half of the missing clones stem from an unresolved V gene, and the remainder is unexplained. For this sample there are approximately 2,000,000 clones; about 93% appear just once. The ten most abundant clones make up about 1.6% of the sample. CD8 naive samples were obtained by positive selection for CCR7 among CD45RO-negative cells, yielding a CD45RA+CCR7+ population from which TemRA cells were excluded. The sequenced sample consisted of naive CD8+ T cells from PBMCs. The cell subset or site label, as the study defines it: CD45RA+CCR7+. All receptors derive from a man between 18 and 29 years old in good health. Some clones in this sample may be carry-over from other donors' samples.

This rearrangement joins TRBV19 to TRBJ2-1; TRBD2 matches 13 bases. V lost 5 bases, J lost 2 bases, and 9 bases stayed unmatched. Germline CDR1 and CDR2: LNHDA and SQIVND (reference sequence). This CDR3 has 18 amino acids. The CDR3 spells CASSFRRTSGRTYNEQFF. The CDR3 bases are TGTGCCAGTAGTTTCCGACGGACTAGCGGGAGAACCTACAATGAGCAGTTCTTC.

The CDR3 sequence: CASGGENTGELFF. The CDR3 nucleotides read TGTGCCAGCGGGGGGGAAAACACCGGGGAGCTGTTTTTT. V gene TRBV28 combines with J gene TRBJ2-2; 7 bases fit TRBD2. The J segment lost 2 bases and the V segment lost 8 bases, leaving 2 bases of the junction unmatched. Germline V gene sequence: CDR1 MDHEN, CDR2 SYDVKM. This CDR3 has 13 residues.

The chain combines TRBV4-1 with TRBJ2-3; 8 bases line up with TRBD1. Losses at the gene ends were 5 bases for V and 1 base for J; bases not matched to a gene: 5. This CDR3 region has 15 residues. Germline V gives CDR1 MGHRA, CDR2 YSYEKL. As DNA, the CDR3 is TGCGCCAGCAGCTACTCGGGACAGGGCACAGATACGCAGTATTTT. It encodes CASSYSGQGTDTQYF.

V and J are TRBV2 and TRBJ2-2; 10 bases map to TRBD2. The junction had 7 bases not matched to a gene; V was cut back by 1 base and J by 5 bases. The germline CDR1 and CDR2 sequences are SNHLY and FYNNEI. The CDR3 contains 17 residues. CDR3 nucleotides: TGTGCCAGCAGTGAAGGGCCTAGCGGGAGCGATACCGGGGAGCTGTTTTTT. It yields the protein CASSEGPSGSDTGELFF. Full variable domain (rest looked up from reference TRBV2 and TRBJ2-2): EPEVTQTPSHQVTQMGQEVILRCVPISNHLYFYWYRQILGQKVEFLVSFYNNEISEKSEIFDDQFSVERPDGSNFTLKIRSTKLEDSAMYFCASSEGPSGSDTGELFFGEGSRLTVL.

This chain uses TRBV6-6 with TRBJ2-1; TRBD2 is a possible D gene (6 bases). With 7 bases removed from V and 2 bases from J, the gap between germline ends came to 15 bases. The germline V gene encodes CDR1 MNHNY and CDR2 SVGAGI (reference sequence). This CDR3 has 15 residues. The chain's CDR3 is CASTLWAGPYNEQFF. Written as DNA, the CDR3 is TGTGCCAGCACCCTTTGGGCGGGACCCTACAATGAGCAGTTCTTC.

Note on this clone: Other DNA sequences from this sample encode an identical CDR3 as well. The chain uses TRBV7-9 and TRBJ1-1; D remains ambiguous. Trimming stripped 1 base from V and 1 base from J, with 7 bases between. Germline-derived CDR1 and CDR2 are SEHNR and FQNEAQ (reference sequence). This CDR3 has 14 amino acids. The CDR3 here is CASSLEGGNTEAFF. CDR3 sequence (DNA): TGTGCCAGCAGCTTAGAGGGAGGGAACACTGAAGCTTTCTTT.

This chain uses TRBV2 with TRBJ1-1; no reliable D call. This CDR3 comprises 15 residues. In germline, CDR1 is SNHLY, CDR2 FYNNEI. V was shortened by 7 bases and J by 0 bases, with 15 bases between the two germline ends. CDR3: CASINSINMNTEAFF. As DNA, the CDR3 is TGTGCCAGCATTAACAGCATAAATATGAACACTGAAGCTTTCTTT.

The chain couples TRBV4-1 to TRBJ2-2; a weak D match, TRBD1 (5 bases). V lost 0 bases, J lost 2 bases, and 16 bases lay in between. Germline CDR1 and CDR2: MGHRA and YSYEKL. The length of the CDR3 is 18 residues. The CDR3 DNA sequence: TGCGCCAGCAGCCAAGATATATCGACAGAGGAAAACACCGGGGAGCTGTTTTTT. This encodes CASSQDISTEENTGELFF.

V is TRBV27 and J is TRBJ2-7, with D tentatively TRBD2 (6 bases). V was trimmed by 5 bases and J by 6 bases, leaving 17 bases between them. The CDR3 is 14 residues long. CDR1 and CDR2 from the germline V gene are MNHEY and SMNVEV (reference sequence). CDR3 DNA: TGTGCCAGCAGTCCCGGGTTTGGGGGGATCGAGCAGTACTTC. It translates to CASSPGFGGIEQYF.

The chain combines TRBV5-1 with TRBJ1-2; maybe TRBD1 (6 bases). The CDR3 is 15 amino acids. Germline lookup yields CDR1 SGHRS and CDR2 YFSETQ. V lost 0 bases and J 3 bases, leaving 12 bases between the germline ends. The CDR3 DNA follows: TGCGCCAGCAGCTTGGGGGGGCGCTTTGACTATGGCTACACCTTC. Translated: CASSLGGRFDYGYTF.

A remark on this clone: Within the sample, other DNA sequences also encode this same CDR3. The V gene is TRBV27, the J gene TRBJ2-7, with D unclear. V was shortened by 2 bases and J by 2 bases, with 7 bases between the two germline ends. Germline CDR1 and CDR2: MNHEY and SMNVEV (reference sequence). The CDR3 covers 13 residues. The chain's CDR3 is CASSLGPAYEQYF. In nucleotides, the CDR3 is TGTGCCAGCAGTTTAGGGCCCGCCTACGAGCAGTACTTC.

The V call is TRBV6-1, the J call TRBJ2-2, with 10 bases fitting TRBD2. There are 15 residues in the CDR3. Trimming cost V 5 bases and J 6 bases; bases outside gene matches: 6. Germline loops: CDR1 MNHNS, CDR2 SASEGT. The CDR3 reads CASSSSGRGPGELFF. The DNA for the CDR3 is TGTGCCAGCAGTTCAAGCGGGAGGGGCCCCGGGGAGCTGTTTTTT.

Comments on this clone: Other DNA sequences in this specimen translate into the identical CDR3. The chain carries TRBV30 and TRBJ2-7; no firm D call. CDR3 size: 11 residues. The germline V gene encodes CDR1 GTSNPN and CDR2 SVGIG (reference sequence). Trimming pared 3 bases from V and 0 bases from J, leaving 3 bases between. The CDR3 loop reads CAWSHSYEQYF. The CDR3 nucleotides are TGTGCCTGGAGCCACTCCTACGAGCAGTACTTC.

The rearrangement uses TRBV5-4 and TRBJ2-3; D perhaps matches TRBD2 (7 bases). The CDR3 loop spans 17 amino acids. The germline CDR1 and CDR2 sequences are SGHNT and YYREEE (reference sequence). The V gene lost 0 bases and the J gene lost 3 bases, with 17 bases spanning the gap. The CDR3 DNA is TGTGCCAGCAGCTTGGTCGAGGGGGGAGGGACTACAGATACGCAGTATTTT. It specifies CASSLVEGGGTTDTQYF. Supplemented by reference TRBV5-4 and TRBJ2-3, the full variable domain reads ETGVTQSPTHLIKTRGQQVTLRCSSQSGHNTVSWYQQALGQGPQFIFQYYREEENGRGNFPPRFSGLQFPNYSSELNVNALELDDSALYLCASSLVEGGGTTDTQYFGPGTRLTVL.

The CDR3 DNA is TGTGCCAGCAGTTTATTTCCCGGGAGATATCAGCCCCAGCATTTT. Translation gives CASSLFPGRYQPQHF. This chain connects TRBV28 to TRBJ1-5, with D unclear. The CDR3 sequence is 15 residues long. Germline V gives CDR1 MDHEN, CDR2 SYDVKM. V shed 1 base and J shed 5 bases, with 12 bases lying between them. Combining the CDR3 with reference TRBV28 and TRBJ1-5 gives the whole variable domain DVKVTQSSRYLVKRTGEKVFLECVQDMDHENMFWYRQDPGLGLRLIYFSYDVKMKEKGDIPEGYSVSREKKERFSLILESASTNQTSMYLCASSLFPGRYQPQHFGDGTRLSIL.

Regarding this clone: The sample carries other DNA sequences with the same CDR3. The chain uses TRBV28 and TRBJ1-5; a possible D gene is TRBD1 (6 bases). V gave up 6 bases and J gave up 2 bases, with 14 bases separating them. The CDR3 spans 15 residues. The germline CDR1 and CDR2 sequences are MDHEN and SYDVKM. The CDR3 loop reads CASSLGGAGNQPQHF. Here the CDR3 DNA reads TGTGCCAGCAGCCTAGGGGGGGCGGGCAATCAGCCCCAGCATTTT.

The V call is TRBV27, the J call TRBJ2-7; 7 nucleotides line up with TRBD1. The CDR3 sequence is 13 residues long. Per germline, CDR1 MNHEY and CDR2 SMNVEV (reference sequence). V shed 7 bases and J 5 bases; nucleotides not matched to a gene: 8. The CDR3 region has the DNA TGTGCCAGCATGGAAATAGGGGGCCACGAGCAGTACTTC. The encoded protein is CASMEIGGHEQYF.

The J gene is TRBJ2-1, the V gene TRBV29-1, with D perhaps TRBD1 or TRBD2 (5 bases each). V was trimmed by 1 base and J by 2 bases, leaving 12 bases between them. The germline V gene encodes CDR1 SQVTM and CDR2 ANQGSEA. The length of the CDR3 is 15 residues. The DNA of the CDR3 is TGCAGCGTTGAAGGGGGGACGTCCCCCTACAATGAGCAGTTCTTC. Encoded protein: CSVEGGTSPYNEQFF.

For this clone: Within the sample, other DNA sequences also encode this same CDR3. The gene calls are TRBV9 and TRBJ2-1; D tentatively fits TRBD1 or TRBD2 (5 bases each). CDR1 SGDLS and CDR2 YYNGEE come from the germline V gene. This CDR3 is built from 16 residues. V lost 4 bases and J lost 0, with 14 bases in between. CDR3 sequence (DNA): TGTGCCAGCAGCTCGAGGGCTGGGGGCTCCTACAATGAGCAGTTCTTC. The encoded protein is CASSSRAGGSYNEQFF.